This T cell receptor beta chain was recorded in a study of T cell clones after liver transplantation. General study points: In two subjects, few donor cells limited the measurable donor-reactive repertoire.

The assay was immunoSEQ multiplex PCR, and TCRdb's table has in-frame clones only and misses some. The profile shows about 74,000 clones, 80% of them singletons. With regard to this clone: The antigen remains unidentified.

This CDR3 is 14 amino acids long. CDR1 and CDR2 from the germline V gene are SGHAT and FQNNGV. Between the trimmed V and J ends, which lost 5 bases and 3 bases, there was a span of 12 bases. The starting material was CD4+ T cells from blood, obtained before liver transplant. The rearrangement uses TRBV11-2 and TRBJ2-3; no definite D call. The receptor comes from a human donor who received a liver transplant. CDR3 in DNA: TGTGCCAGCAGCCTAAGAGTAGGGACAGATACGCAGTATTTT. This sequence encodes CASSLRVGTDTQYF.